This T cell receptor (beta chain) was obtained from a study of PD-1 blockade in classical Hodgkin lymphoma. Overall study: With a 2-week interval, patients received intravenous nivolumab at 3 mg/kg. Overall study results and limits: Newly diagnosed patients had diversity similar to the baseline diversity of complete responders.

All the patients suffered relapse after autologous stem cell transplantation, and brentuximab vedotin exposure differed. As for this clone: The target antigen is unknown.

The repertoire was sequenced with immunoSEQ multiplex PCR; TCRdb's copy has only in-frame clones and lacks some. The repertoire holds some 50,000 clones, with about 73% as singletons. Looked up from germline, CDR1 is KGHSH and CDR2 is LQKENI. The CDR3 runs to 16 residues. The V and J ends lost 4 bases and 0 bases respectively, with 15 bases between them. This TCR was recovered from a human donor with classical Hodgkin lymphoma. Sample: peripheral blood mononuclear cells (PBMCs), taken at baseline. V is TRBV18 and J is TRBJ1-2, with D perhaps TRBD1 (6 bases). In DNA form, the CDR3 reads TGTGCCAGCTCACTCCAGGCGACAGGAGCTAACTATGGCTACACCTTC. Amino acid sequence: CASSLQATGANYGYTF.